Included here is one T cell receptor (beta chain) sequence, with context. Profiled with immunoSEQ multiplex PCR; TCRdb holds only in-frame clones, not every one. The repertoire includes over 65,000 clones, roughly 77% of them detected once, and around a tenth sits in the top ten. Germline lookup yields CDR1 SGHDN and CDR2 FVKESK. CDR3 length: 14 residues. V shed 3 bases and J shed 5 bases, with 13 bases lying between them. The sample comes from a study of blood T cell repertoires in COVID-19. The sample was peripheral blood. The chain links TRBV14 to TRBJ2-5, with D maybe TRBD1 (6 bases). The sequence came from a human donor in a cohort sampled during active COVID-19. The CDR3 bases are TGTGCCAGCAGCCAGCGAAGGGGGTGGGAGACCCAGTACTTC. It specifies CASSQRRGWETQYF.